The T cell receptor beta chain described here comes from a study of blood T cells in healthy people across ages. Together with a sample-barcoded 5' primer, a J-beta primer mix was included in a second PCR lasting about 7 to 11 cycles. Every cDNA molecule bore a tag from a template-switch adaptor containing 12 random nucleotides. TCRdb processed the 5' RACE reads anew with MiXCR; each CDR3 protein has one entry. Among about 780,000 distinct CDR3 sequences listed, around half were seen once. Study-wide findings and caveats: Across the age range, TCR beta diversity per million T cells fell in a roughly linear way.

This clonotype was observed many times. Its specificity is not known. It was around 9 milliliters of peripheral blood that were drawn from each donor. Sequencing used blood. The sequence derives from a man at least 80 years old in good health.

CDR3 sequence (DNA): TGCAGCGCCAGGACAGGACCAAATGAAAAACTGTTTTTT. Protein: CSARTGPNEKLFF. The V gene is TRBV29-1, the J gene TRBJ1-4; TRBD1 aligns across 7 bases. V gave up 7 bases and J gave up 5 bases; unmatched junction bases: 7. Looked up from germline, CDR1 is SQVTM and CDR2 is ANQGSEA. This CDR3 comprises 13 residues. Looking up the rest from reference TRBV29-1 and TRBJ1-4 gives the full variable domain: SAVISQKPSRDICQRGTSLTIQCQVDSQVTMMFWYRQQPGQSLTLIATANQGSEATYESGFVIDKFPISRPNLTFSTLTVSNMSPEDSSIYLCSARTGPNEKLFFGSGTQLSVL.